Below, 26 T cell receptor beta chains from the same sample are listed, as sequenced in a study of cytomegalovirus exposure and HLA in healthy donors. The PCR was carried out with 60 Vbeta primers and 13 Jbeta primers. Assay used: immunoSEQ multiplex PCR; TCRdb lists only in-frame clones, some missing. This sample's clone table lists approximately 110,000 clones. The sequenced material came from PBMCs. Every receptor here comes from a young man in good health and CMV-seronegative.

The V call is TRBV9, the J call TRBJ2-3; 8 bases line up with TRBD1. Germline lookup yields CDR1 SGDLS and CDR2 YYNGEE. This CDR3 region has 15 residues. Unmatched junction bases numbered 8, after V lost 4 bases and J lost 4 bases. CDR3 DNA: TGTGCCAGCAGCACAACAGGGGGAGGACCAGATACGCAGTATTTT. It codes for CASSTTGGGPDTQYF.

The V and J genes are TRBV19 and TRBJ2-2, with D perhaps TRBD1 (6 bases). V dropped 5 bases and J dropped 4 bases, with 8 bases sitting between them. The CDR3 sequence is 13 residues long. Germline loops: CDR1 LNHDA, CDR2 SQIVND (reference sequence). CDR3 coding DNA: TGTGCCAGTAGTCAGGGGTCCACCGGGGAGCTGTTTTTT. This gives the protein CASSQGSTGELFF.

This chain connects TRBV7-9 to TRBJ2-3; TRBD2 matches 10 bases. CDR1 SEHNR and CDR2 FQNEAQ come from the germline V gene (reference sequence). The junction had 1 base not matched to a gene; V was cut back by 5 bases and J by 2 bases. CDR3 length equals 14 residues. The CDR3, as DNA: TGTGCCAGCAGCAGCGGGAGGGACACAGATACGCAGTATTTT. Translation gives CASSSGRDTDTQYF.

V usage is TRBV11-2 and J usage is TRBJ1-1; the match to TRBD1 covers 9 bases. The CDR3 consists of 18 residues. The V gene end was trimmed by 5 bases and the J gene end by 0 bases; junction bases not matched to a gene: 13. Per the germline V gene, CDR1 is SGHAT and CDR2 is FQNNGV. CDR3 sequence: CASSLETGGMFMNTEAFF. The CDR3 coding sequence is TGTGCCAGCAGCCTGGAGACAGGGGGGATGTTCATGAACACTGAAGCTTTCTTT.

The chain has TRBV7-9 and TRBJ2-5; maybe TRBD1 (5 bases). CDR1 SEHNR and CDR2 FQNEAQ come from the germline V gene (reference sequence). With 4 bases removed from V and 0 bases from J, the gap between germline ends came to 15 bases. The CDR3 extends over 16 amino acids. The CDR3 protein is CASSYPQAGHQETQYF. CDR3 DNA sequence: TGTGCCAGCAGCTACCCCCAGGCAGGGCACCAAGAGACCCAGTACTTC.

The rearrangement joins TRBV2 to TRBJ1-3; 8 bases align to TRBD1. The CDR3 extends over 16 amino acids. Trimming took 7 bases from V and 4 from J; bases not matched to a gene: 12. Germline lookup yields CDR1 SNHLY and CDR2 FYNNEI. The CDR3 spells CASTLGPGQAGNTIYF. In DNA, the CDR3 is TGTGCCAGCACCCTGGGGCCGGGACAGGCGGGAAACACCATATATTTT.

The rearrangement joins TRBV19 to TRBJ2-3; 7 nucleotides line up with TRBD1. CDR1 and CDR2 from the germline V gene are LNHDA and SQIVND (reference sequence). This CDR3 is built from 16 residues. J lost 0 bases, V lost 3 bases, and 6 bases had no gene match. CDR3 DNA sequence: TGTGCCAGTAGTATCCCAAACAGGGGAAGCACAGATACGCAGTATTTT. It is translated as CASSIPNRGSTDTQYF.

The chain carries TRBV7-8 and TRBJ1-2; the D gene is possibly TRBD1 (6 bases). V gave up 5 bases and J gave up 4 bases, with 20 bases separating them. This CDR3 spans 16 amino acids. Per germline, CDR1 SGHVS and CDR2 FQNEAQ. Here the CDR3 reads CASSLQGLPLGYGYTF. In DNA, the CDR3 is TGTGCCAGCAGCCTCCAGGGGCTCCCCCTCGGCTATGGCTACACCTTC.

V and J are TRBV2 and TRBJ2-3; 9 nucleotides align to TRBD2. Losses at the gene ends were 10 bases for V and 4 bases for J; bases not matched to a gene: 9. The CDR3 is 14 amino acids. Germline V gene lookup returns CDR1 SNHLY and CDR2 FYNNEI. The CDR3 coding sequence is TGTGCCATCGAAGGGCGGGAGGGAGCAGATACGCAGTATTTT. Translated: CAIEGREGADTQYF.

The J gene is TRBJ1-2, the V gene TRBV14, with 8 bases aligning to TRBD1. Germline V gene sequence: CDR1 SGHDN, CDR2 FVKESK. The junction had 7 bases not matched to a gene; V was cut back by 1 base and J by 0 bases. This CDR3 is 17 amino acids long. CDR3 protein: CASSQGGTGAANYGYTF. CDR3 nucleotide sequence: TGTGCCAGCAGCCAAGGCGGGACAGGAGCTGCTAACTATGGCTACACCTTC.

The chain couples TRBV7-9 to TRBJ1-4; possibly TRBD1 for D (5 bases). Between the trimmed V and J ends, which lost 5 bases and 1 base, there was a span of 11 bases. The CDR3 has 15 amino acids. Looked up from germline, CDR1 is SEHNR and CDR2 is FQNEAQ (reference sequence). Written as DNA, the CDR3 is TGTGCCAGCAGCCCCTGGGGGGGAACTAATGAAAAACTGTTTTTT. It encodes CASSPWGGTNEKLFF.

V usage is TRBV5-4 and J usage is TRBJ2-1; tentative D call: TRBD1 (6 bases). This CDR3 has 13 amino acids. Between the trimmed V and J ends, which lost 0 bases and 9 bases, there was a span of 10 bases. Germline V gene lookup returns CDR1 SGHNT and CDR2 YYREEE (reference sequence). CDR3 bases: TGTGCCAGCAGCTTGGAGCAGGGGCCTGAGCAGTTCTTC. Amino acid sequence: CASSLEQGPEQFF.

This chain joins TRBV30 and TRBJ2-3; 8 nucleotides line up with TRBD1. V lost 3 bases to trimming and J lost 4 bases; unmatched junction nucleotides: 3. Germline CDR1 GTSNPN, CDR2 SVGIG (reference sequence). CDR3 length equals 13 residues. The DNA of the CDR3 is TGTGCCTGGAGGACAGGGGAGGCAGATACGCAGTATTTT. This codes for CAWRTGEADTQYF.

V usage is TRBV6-1 and J usage is TRBJ1-5; D ambiguous. The length of the CDR3 is 15 residues. V gave up 5 bases and J gave up 5 bases, with 16 bases separating them. Per germline, CDR1 MNHNS and CDR2 SASEGT. CDR3 protein: CASSPPPGFDQPQHF. In nucleotides, the CDR3 is TGTGCCAGCAGTCCACCGCCGGGGTTTGATCAGCCCCAGCATTTT.

The gene calls are TRBV28 and TRBJ1-2; 7 bases line up with TRBD1. J lost 0 bases, V lost 7 bases, and 11 bases had no gene match. The CDR3 extends over 16 amino acids. Germline V lookup: CDR1 MDHEN, CDR2 SYDVKM. This chain's CDR3 is CASIGRGTETNYGYTF. DNA for the CDR3: TGTGCCAGCATAGGTCGAGGGACAGAAACTAACTATGGCTACACCTTC.

The chain couples TRBV28 to TRBJ2-1, with TRBD1 as a possible D gene (6 bases). The CDR3 has 17 amino acids. With 4 bases removed from V and 12 bases from J, the gap between germline ends came to 28 bases. Looked up from germline, CDR1 is MDHEN and CDR2 is SYDVKM. The CDR3 here is CASSYPFYERLRGGQFF. The DNA for the CDR3 is TGTGCCAGCAGTTACCCCTTCTATGAGCGTCTACGAGGGGGGCAGTTCTTC.

This chain links TRBV9 with TRBJ2-5, with D maybe TRBD2 (7 bases). Germline-derived CDR1 and CDR2 are SGDLS and YYNGEE. The length of the CDR3 is 15 residues. V lost 0 bases to trimming and J lost 5 bases, with 14 bases between them. CDR3 nucleotides: TGTGCCAGCAGCGTAGAAGGGGGGGCGCGTGAGACCCAGTACTTC. Translation: CASSVEGGARETQYF.

This sequence joins TRBV5-6 and TRBJ1-2; perhaps TRBD1 as D (5 bases). Trimming removed 2 bases at V and 10 bases at J, with 9 bases between. Germline-derived CDR1 and CDR2 are SGHDT and YYEEEE. This CDR3 has 11 amino acids. CDR3 DNA: TGTGCCAGCAGCTTACGACAGTCCTACACCTTC. Translating gives CASSLRQSYTF.

The rearrangement links TRBV19 to TRBJ1-2; maybe TRBD1 (5 bases). The V end was cut by 6 bases, the J end by 4 bases, with 15 bases between. CDR3 length equals 14 residues. Germline V gene lookup returns CDR1 LNHDA and CDR2 SQIVND (reference sequence). DNA for the CDR3: TGTGCCAGTAGAAGTAGGGGAGGAGGCTATGGCTACACCTTC. Protein sequence: CASRSRGGGYGYTF.

The chain combines TRBV30 with TRBJ1-6; the match to TRBD1 covers 9 bases. CDR1 and CDR2 from the germline V gene are GTSNPN and SVGIG (reference sequence). The V and J ends lost 3 bases and 6 bases, in that order; junction bases with no gene match: 6. This CDR3 spans 15 amino acids. The CDR3 DNA reads TGTGCCTGGAGCAGGGACAGGGTGGCTAATTCACCCCTCCACTTT. Translated, it gives CAWSRDRVANSPLHF.

The rearrangement uses TRBV5-6 and TRBJ2-2; D is unresolved. The CDR3 runs 15 residues. V was trimmed by 1 base and J by 1 base, leaving 8 bases between them. Germline loops: CDR1 SGHDT, CDR2 YYEEEE. This CDR3 reads CASSLMSRNTGELFF. The CDR3 DNA is TGTGCCAGCAGCTTGATGAGTCGGAACACCGGGGAGCTGTTTTTT.

The J gene is TRBJ1-1, the V gene TRBV29-1; D is undetermined. CDR3 size: 12 residues. With 7 bases removed from V and 6 bases from J, the gap between germline ends came to 15 bases. Germline assignment: CDR1 SQVTM and CDR2 ANQGSEA. This chain's CDR3 is CSGEQLFPEAFF. The CDR3 nucleotides read TGCAGCGGCGAACAGTTATTCCCTGAAGCTTTCTTT. The full variable domain, in which reference TRBV29-1 and TRBJ1-1 provide the parts outside the CDR3, is SAVISQKPSRDICQRGTSLTIQCQVDSQVTMMFWYRQQPGQSLTLIATANQGSEATYESGFVIDKFPISRPNLTFSTLTVSNMSPEDSSIYLCSGEQLFPEAFFGQGTRLTVV.

This sequence joins TRBV5-1 and TRBJ2-7; 9 bases are shared with TRBD1. Germline V gives CDR1 SGHRS, CDR2 YFSETQ. V shed 1 base, J shed 6 bases, and the junction held 11 bases outside the gene matches. The CDR3 loop spans 16 amino acids. Written as DNA, the CDR3 is TGCGCCAGCAGCTTGATGGCCGGGACAGGGTTGTCCGAGCAGTACTTC. Amino acids: CASSLMAGTGLSEQYF.

The chain carries TRBV2 and TRBJ1-5, with 8 bases lining up with TRBD1. V shed 5 bases and J 4 bases; nucleotides not matched to a gene: 1. CDR1 SNHLY and CDR2 FYNNEI come from the germline V gene. The CDR3 sequence is 13 residues long. CDR3 sequence (DNA): TGTGCCAGCAGTAGGGACAGGAATCAGCCCCAGCATTTT. It is translated as CASSRDRNQPQHF.

The V gene is TRBV4-3, the J gene TRBJ2-7, with 8 bases identical to TRBD2. V lost 1 base and J lost 2; bases outside the gene matches: 4. Germline assignment: CDR1 LGHNA and CDR2 YSLEER. The CDR3 is 15 amino acids. DNA of the CDR3: TGCGCCAGCAGCCAAGCAACTAGCGGAGCCTACGAGCAGTACTTC. Encoded protein: CASSQATSGAYEQYF.

This sequence joins TRBV28 and TRBJ1-4; TRBD1 agrees at 7 bases. Germline-derived CDR1 and CDR2 are MDHEN and SYDVKM. Trimming removed 2 bases from V and 0 bases from J; junction bases left unmatched: 18. CDR3 length equals 21 residues. The CDR3 region is CASSLKRPGGFRPTTNEKLFF. Here the CDR3 DNA reads TGTGCCAGCAGTTTAAAGAGGCCAGGGGGTTTTAGGCCAACAACTAATGAAAAACTGTTTTTT. The full variable domain, completed using reference TRBV28 and TRBJ1-4, is DVKVTQSSRYLVKRTGEKVFLECVQDMDHENMFWYRQDPGLGLRLIYFSYDVKMKEKGDIPEGYSVSREKKERFSLILESASTNQTSMYLCASSLKRPGGFRPTTNEKLFFGSGTQLSVL.